Reported below is one TCR beta chain. Amplified TCR beta CDR3 regions derived from RNA transcripts. The TCR CDR3 first-round RT-PCR relied on the HTBI primer set. TCRdb redid the calling of the multiplex PCR reads with MiXCR, one entry per CDR3 protein. This sample has roughly 290,000 distinct CDR3 sequences, with more than 15% found just once. The V gene's germline CDR1 is SGDLS and CDR2 YYNGEE. The ends were cut back, 4 bases at V and 0 bases at J, with 32 bases in the middle. The CDR3 has 22 amino acids. This record comes from a study of T cells in Graves' hyperthyroidism and ophthalmopathy. The sample consisted of blood. The chain has TRBV9 and TRBJ2-1, with D tentatively TRBD2 (6 bases). This sequence originates from a woman aged 55-75 years with Graves' ophthalmopathy. As DNA, the CDR3 is TGTGCCAGCAGCCCAAAAGGCTATCAATTAGCGGAGTCGACTCCCTCCTACAATGAGCAGTTCTTC. This encodes CASSPKGYQLAESTPSYNEQFF.